Listed below are T cell receptor beta chains from one sample, sequenced in a study of cytomegalovirus exposure and HLA in healthy donors. TCRdb keeps only in-frame clones here, not all; method: immunoSEQ multiplex PCR. The sample lists over 130,000 clones; about 84% were seen once. Sequenced material: PBMCs. The origin of the receptors is a middle-aged man in good health and CMV-seronegative. The CDR3 runs from the conserved cysteine through the conserved F or W. The order of the fields is J gene, clone size, D gene, V gene, CDR3 DNA, CDR3 protein. The D gene is left open where the match is weak. Clone sizes are given selectively: once, few, many, or a class where the clone is expanded.

j_gene: TRBJ1-4; abundance: .; d_gene: .; v_gene: TRBV25-1; CDR3nt: TGTGCCAGCAGTGAGTGGGGAGCAACTAATGAAAAACTGTTTTTT; CDR3aa: CASSEWGATNEKLFF
j_gene: TRBJ1-1; abundance: .; d_gene: .; v_gene: TRBV5-1; CDR3nt: TGCGCCAGCAGCTTACAAGAGAACACTGAAGCTTTCTTT; CDR3aa: CASSLQENTEAFF
j_gene: TRBJ1-2; abundance: .; d_gene: TRBD1; v_gene: TRBV2; CDR3nt: TGTGCCAGCCTCCCGGGACAGCCAAGGGACTATGGCTACACCTTC; CDR3aa: CASLPGQPRDYGYTF
j_gene: TRBJ1-2; abundance: .; d_gene: TRBD1; v_gene: TRBV6-5; CDR3nt: TGTGCCAGCAGTTACTCTGGACAGGGCGGCTATGGCTACACCTTC; CDR3aa: CASSYSGQGGYGYTF
j_gene: TRBJ2-2; abundance: few; d_gene: .; v_gene: TRBV5-4; CDR3nt: TGTGCCAGCAGCTTTGAGGGAACATTACCGAACACCGGGGAGCTGTTTTTT; CDR3aa: CASSFEGTLPNTGELFF
j_gene: TRBJ2-5; abundance: .; d_gene: .; v_gene: TRBV7-9; CDR3nt: TGTGCCAGCAGCTTGAGGTTGCTAAAAGAGACCCAGTACTTC; CDR3aa: CASSLRLLKETQYF
j_gene: TRBJ2-5; abundance: .; d_gene: TRBD2; v_gene: TRBV5-1; CDR3nt: TGCGCCAGCAGCCAGGAGGGACTAGCGGGACAAGAGACCCAGTACTTC; CDR3aa: CASSQEGLAGQETQYF
j_gene: TRBJ1-4; abundance: .; d_gene: TRBD1; v_gene: TRBV5-1; CDR3nt: TGCGCCAGCAGCTTGGAGGGGGCAGTTGTTGAAAAACTGTTTTTT; CDR3aa: CASSLEGAVVEKLFF
j_gene: TRBJ1-1; abundance: .; d_gene: TRBD1; v_gene: TRBV7-8; CDR3nt: TGTGCCAGCAGCTTAGGGCAAATGACAGGGCCCACTGAAGCTTTCTTT; CDR3aa: CASSLGQMTGPTEAFF
j_gene: TRBJ2-3; abundance: few; d_gene: .; v_gene: TRBV27; CDR3nt: TGTGCCAGCAGTTCTAGCTACACAGATACGCAGTATTTT; CDR3aa: CASSSSYTDTQYF